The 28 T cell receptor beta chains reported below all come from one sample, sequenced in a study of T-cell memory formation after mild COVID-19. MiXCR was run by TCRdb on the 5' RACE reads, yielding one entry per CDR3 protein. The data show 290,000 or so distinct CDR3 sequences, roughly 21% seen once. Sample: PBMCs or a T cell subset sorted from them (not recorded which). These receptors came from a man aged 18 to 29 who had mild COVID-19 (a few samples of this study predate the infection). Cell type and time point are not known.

The CDR3 loop reads CASSKKGREQYV. The CDR3 DNA is TGTGCCAGCAGTAAGAAGGGGCGCGAGCAGTACGTC. The chain is built from TRBV12-3 or TRBV12-4 and TRBJ2-7, with D possibly matching TRBD1 (5 bases). The CDR3 runs 12 residues. The germline V and J ends were trimmed by 5 bases and 6 bases, with 11 bases remaining between them.

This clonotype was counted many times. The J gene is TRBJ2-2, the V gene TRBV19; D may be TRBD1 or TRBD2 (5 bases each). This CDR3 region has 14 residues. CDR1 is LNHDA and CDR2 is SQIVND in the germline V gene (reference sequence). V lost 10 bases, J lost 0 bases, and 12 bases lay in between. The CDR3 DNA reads TGTGCCACCTCGGGGACCGCGAACACCGGGGAGCTGTTTTTT. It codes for CATSGTANTGELFF.

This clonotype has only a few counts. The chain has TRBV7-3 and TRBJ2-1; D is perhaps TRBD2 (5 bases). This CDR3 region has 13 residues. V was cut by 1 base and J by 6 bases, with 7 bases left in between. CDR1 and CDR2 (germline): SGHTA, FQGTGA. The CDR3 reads CASSLSGFNEQFF. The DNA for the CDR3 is TGTGCCAGCAGCTTAAGCGGGTTCAATGAGCAGTTCTTC.

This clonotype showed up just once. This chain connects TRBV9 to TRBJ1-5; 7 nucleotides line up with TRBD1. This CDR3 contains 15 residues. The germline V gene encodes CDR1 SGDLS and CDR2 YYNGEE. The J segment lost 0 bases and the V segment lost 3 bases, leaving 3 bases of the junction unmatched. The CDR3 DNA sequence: TGTGCCAGCAGCGAACAGGGGCTTAGCAATCAGCCCCAGCATTTT. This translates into CASSEQGLSNQPQHF. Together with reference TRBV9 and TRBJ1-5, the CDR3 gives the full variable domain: DSGVTQTPKHLITATGQRVTLRCSPRSGDLSVYWYQQSLDQGLQFLIQYYNGEERAKGNILERFSAQQFPDLHSELNLSSLELGDSALYFCASSEQGLSNQPQHFGDGTRLSIL.

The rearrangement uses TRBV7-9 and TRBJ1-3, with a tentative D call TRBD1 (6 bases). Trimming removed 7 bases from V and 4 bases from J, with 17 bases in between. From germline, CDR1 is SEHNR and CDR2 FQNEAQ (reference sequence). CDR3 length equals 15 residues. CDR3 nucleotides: TGTGCCAGCACCCCCCCGACGGGACAAGGAAACACCATATATTTT. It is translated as CASTPPTGQGNTIYF.

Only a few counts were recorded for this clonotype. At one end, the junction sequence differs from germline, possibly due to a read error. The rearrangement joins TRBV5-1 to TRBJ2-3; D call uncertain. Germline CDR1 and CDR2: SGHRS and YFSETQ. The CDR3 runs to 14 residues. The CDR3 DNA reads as TGCGCCAGCAGCTTTACGACGAGCACGGATACGCAGTATTTT. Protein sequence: CASSFTTSTDTQYF.

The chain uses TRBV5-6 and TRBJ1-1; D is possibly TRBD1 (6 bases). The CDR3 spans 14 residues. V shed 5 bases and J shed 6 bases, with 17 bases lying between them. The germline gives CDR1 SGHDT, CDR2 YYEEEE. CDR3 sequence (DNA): TGTGCCAGCAGTTATGGACAGCTTAAGGCTGAAGCTTTCTTT. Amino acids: CASSYGQLKAEAFF.

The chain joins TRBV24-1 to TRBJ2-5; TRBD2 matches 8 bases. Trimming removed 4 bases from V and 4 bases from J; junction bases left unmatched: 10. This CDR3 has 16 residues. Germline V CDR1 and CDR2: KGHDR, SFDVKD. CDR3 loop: CATSDLPGREGETQYF. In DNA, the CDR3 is TGTGCCACCAGTGACCTCCCCGGACGGGAGGGAGAGACCCAGTACTTC.

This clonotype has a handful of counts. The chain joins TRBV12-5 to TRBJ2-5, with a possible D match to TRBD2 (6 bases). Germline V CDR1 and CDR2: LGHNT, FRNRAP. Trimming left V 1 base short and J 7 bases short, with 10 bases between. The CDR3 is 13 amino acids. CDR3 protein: CASGLGGEGTQYF. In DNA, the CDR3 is TGTGCTAGTGGTTTGGGCGGGGAAGGGACCCAGTACTTC.

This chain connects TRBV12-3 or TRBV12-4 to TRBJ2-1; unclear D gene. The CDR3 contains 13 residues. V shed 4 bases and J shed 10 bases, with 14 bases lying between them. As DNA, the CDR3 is TGTGCCAGCAGTTCGGCCCTCGGTTACGAGCAGTTCTTC. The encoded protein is CASSSALGYEQFF.

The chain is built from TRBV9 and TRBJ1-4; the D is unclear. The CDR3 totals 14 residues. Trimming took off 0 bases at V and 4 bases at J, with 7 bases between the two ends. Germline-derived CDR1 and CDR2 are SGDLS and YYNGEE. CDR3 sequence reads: CASSVGGNNEKLFF. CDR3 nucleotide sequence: TGTGCCAGCAGCGTAGGAGGAAATAATGAAAAACTGTTTTTT.

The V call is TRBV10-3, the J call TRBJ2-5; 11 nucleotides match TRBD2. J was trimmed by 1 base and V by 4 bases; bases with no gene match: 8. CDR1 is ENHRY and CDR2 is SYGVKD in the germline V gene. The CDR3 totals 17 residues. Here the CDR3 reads CAISAGLTSGTQETQYF. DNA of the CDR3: TGTGCCATCAGTGCCGGGTTGACTAGCGGGACCCAAGAGACCCAGTACTTC.

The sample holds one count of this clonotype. CDR3 in amino acids: CASSLDRGTYGYTF. CDR3 nucleotides: TGTGCCAGCAGTTTAGACAGGGGAACTTATGGCTACACCTTC. The V and J genes are TRBV12-3 or TRBV12-4 and TRBJ1-2; the match to TRBD1 covers 7 bases. The length of the CDR3 is 14 residues. J was trimmed by 5 bases and V by 1 base; bases with no gene match: 4.

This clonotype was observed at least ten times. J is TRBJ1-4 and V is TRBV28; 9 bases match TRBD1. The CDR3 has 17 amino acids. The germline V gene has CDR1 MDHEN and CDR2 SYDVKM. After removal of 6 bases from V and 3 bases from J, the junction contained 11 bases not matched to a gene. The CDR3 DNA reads TGTGCCAGCAGCCATAAACAGGGGGCACGGGCTAATGAAAAACTGTTTTTT. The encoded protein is CASSHKQGARANEKLFF.

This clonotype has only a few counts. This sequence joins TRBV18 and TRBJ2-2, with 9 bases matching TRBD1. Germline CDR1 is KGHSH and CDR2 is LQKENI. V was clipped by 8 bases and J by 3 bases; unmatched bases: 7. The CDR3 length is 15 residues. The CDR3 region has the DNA TGTGCCAGCCACAACGGGACAGGGTACACCGGGGAGCTGTTTTTT. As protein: CASHNGTGYTGELFF.

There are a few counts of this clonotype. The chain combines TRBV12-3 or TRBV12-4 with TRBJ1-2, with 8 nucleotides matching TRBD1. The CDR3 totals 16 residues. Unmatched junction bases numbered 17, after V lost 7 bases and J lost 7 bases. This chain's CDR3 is CASTTPGGRGQGGYTF. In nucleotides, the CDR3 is TGTGCCAGCACCACCCCTGGGGGCAGGGGGCAAGGTGGCTACACCTTC.

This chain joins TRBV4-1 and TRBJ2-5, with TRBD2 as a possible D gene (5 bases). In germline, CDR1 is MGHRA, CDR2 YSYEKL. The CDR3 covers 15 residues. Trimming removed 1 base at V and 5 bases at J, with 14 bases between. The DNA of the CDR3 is TGCGCCAGCAGCCAAGTAGGACTCGGGTCGGAGACCCAGTACTTC. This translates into CASSQVGLGSETQYF.

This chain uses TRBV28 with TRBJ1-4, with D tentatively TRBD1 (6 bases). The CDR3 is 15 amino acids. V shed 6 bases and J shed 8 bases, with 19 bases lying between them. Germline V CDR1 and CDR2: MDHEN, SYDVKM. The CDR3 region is CASSRQENVYEKLFF. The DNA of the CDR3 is TGTGCCAGCAGCAGACAGGAAAATGTTTACGAAAAACTGTTTTTT. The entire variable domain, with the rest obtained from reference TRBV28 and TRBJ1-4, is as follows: DVKVTQSSRYLVKRTGEKVFLECVQDMDHENMFWYRQDPGLGLRLIYFSYDVKMKEKGDIPEGYSVSREKKERFSLILESASTNQTSMYLCASSRQENVYEKLFFGSGTQLSVL.

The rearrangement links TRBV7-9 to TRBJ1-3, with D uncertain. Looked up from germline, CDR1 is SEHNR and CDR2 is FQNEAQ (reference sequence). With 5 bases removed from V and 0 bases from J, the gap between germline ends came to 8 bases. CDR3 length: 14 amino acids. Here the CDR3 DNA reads TGTGCCAGCAGCGACCACTTCTCTGGAAACACCATATATTTT. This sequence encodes CASSDHFSGNTIYF.

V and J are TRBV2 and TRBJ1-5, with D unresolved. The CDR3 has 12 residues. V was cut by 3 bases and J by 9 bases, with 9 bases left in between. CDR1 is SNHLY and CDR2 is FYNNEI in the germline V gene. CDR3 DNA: TGTGCCAGCAGTGACTTCCGGGGGCCCCAGCATTTT. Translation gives CASSDFRGPQHF.

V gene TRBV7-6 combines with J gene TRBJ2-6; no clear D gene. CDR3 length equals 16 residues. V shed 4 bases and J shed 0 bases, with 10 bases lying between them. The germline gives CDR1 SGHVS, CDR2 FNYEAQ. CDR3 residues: CASSSRALSGANVLTF. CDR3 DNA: TGTGCCAGCAGCTCTAGGGCCCTCTCTGGGGCCAACGTCCTGACTTTC. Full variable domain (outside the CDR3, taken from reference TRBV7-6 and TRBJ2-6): GAGVSQSPRYKVTKRGQDVALRCDPISGHVSLYWYRQALGQGPEFLTYFNYEAQQDKSGLPNDRFSAERPEGSISTLTIQRTEQRDSAMYRCASSSRALSGANVLTFGAGSRLTVL.

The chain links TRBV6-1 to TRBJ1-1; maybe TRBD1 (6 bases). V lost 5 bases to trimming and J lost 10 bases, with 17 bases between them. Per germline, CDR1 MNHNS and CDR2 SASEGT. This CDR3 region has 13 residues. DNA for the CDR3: TGTGCCAGCAGTATTACCCAGGAGGGGGGAGCTTTCTTT. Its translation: CASSITQEGGAFF.

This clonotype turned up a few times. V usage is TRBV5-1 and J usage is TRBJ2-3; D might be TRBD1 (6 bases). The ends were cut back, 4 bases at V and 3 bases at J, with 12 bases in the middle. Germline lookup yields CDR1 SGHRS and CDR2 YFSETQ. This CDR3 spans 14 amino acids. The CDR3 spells CASSISDRTDTQYF. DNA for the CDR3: TGCGCCAGCAGCATAAGCGACAGGACAGATACGCAGTATTTT. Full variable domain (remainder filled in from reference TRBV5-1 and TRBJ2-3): KAGVTQTPRYLIKTRGQQVTLSCSPISGHRSVSWYQQTPGQGLQFLFEYFSETQRNKGNFPGRFSGRQFSNSRSEMNVSTLELGDSALYLCASSISDRTDTQYFGPGTRLTVL.

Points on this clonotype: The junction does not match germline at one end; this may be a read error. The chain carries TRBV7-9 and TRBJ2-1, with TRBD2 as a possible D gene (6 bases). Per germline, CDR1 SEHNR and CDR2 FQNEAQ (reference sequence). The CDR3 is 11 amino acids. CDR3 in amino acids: CASSFGGDGVF. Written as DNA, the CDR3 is TGTGCCAGCAGCTTCGGCGGGGATGGGGTCTTC.

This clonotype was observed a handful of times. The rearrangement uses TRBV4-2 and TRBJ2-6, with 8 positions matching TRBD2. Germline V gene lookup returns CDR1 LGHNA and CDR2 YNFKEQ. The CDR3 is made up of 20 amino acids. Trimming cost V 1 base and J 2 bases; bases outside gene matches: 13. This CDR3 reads CASSQAGRGTHHPGANVLTF. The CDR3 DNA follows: TGTGCCAGCAGCCAAGCCGGGAGGGGAACACACCACCCTGGGGCCAACGTCCTGACTTTC.

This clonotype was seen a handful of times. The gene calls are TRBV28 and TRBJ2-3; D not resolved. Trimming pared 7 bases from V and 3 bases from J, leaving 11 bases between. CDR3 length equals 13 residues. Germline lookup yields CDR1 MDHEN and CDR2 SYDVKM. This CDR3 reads CASISVRTDTQYF. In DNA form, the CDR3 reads TGTGCCAGCATTTCCGTCAGGACAGATACGCAGTATTTT.

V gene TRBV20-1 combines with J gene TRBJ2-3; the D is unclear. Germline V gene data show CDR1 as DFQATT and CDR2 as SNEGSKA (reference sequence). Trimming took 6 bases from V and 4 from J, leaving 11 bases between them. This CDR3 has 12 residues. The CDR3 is CSATLPADTQYF. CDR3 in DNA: TGCAGTGCCACCCTACCCGCAGATACGCAGTATTTT.

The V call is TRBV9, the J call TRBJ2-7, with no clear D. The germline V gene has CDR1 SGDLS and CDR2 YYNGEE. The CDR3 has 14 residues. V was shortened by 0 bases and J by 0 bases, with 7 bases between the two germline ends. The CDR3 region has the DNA TGTGCCAGCAGCGTAGATCCCAGCTCCTACGAGCAGTACTTC. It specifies CASSVDPSSYEQYF.